Below are 32 T cell receptor beta chains sequenced from a single sample in a study of T-cell memory formation after mild COVID-19. TCRdb called the 5' RACE reads again in MiXCR, with one record for every CDR3 protein. Among 120,000 to 150,000 distinct CDR3 sequences listed, 11% to 15% were seen once. Sequencing was done on a sample of PBMCs or a T cell subset sorted from them (not recorded which). These receptors all come from an adult woman who had mild COVID-19 (a few samples of this study predate the infection). Cell type and time point are not known.

The chain uses TRBV6-5 and TRBJ1-4; 7 nucleotides match TRBD1. The germline V gene has CDR1 MNHEY and CDR2 SVGAGI. The CDR3 has 14 amino acids. V dropped 5 bases and J dropped 6; count of bases not matched to a gene: 6. DNA of the CDR3: TGTGCCAGCAGTCGACAGGGTTACGATGAAAAACTGTTTTTT. It codes for CASSRQGYDEKLFF.

This clonotype turned up a few times. V usage is TRBV12-3 or TRBV12-4 and J usage is TRBJ2-1, with 8 bases fitting TRBD2. The CDR3 is 15 residues long. The V gene end was trimmed by 5 bases and the J gene end by 7 bases; junction bases not matched to a gene: 10. CDR3 sequence: CASSINRGGLNEQFF. The CDR3 DNA follows: TGTGCCAGCAGTATTAATCGGGGGGGCCTGAATGAGCAGTTCTTC.

There are a few counts of this clonotype. V and J are TRBV4-3 and TRBJ2-1, with TRBD1 as a possible D gene (5 bases). CDR1 and CDR2 from the germline V gene are LGHNA and YSLEER. Deletions cut 0 bases from V and 6 bases from J, with 9 bases between. The CDR3 length is 14 residues. The CDR3 DNA reads as TGCGCCAGCAGCCAAGATTCTAGGGGCAATGAGCAGTTCTTC. Protein sequence: CASSQDSRGNEQFF.

The chain combines TRBV5-6 with TRBJ1-2, with 8 bases aligning to TRBD1. Germline V gene lookup returns CDR1 SGHDT and CDR2 YYEEEE. V shed 5 bases, J shed 0 bases, and the junction held 9 bases outside the gene matches. The CDR3 is 16 amino acids. In nucleotides, the CDR3 is TGTGCCAGCAGACTTCGGGGACAGGCTTCTAACTATGGCTACACCTTC. Its protein is CASRLRGQASNYGYTF. The full variable domain, completed using reference TRBV5-6 and TRBJ1-2, is DAGVTQSPTHLIKTRGQQVTLRCSPKSGHDTVSWYQQALGQGPQFIFQYYEEEERQRGNFPDRFSGHQFPNYSSELNVNALLLGDSALYLCASRLRGQASNYGYTFGSGTRLTVV.

Many counts were recorded for this clonotype. The chain couples TRBV4-1 to TRBJ2-1; D possibly matches TRBD1 or TRBD2 (5 bases each). This CDR3 has 16 residues. In germline, CDR1 is MGHRA, CDR2 YSYEKL. V lost 4 bases and J lost 8, with 21 bases in between. Written as DNA, the CDR3 is TGCGCCAGCAGCCTCACCGTGGTGGGGGAGTTCTATGAGCAGTTCTTC. This translates into CASSLTVVGEFYEQFF.

This rearrangement joins TRBV5-1 to TRBJ1-1, with a possible D match to TRBD1 (5 bases). Germline lookup yields CDR1 SGHRS and CDR2 YFSETQ. The CDR3 is made up of 15 amino acids. V was pared by 2 bases and J by 7 bases, with 18 bases between. CDR3 bases: TGCGCCAGCAGCTTAAGAAACCCCGGGGGGATTGAAGCTTTCTTT. This translates into CASSLRNPGGIEAFF.

The sample holds a few counts of this clonotype. J is TRBJ2-3 and V is TRBV28; D is uncertain. Germline CDR1 and CDR2: MDHEN and SYDVKM. V was pared by 3 bases and J by 3 bases, with 7 bases between. This CDR3 contains 13 residues. The CDR3 loop is CASSFRVTDTQYF. The CDR3 DNA reads as TGTGCCAGCAGTTTTAGGGTTACAGATACGCAGTATTTT.

This clonotype was counted a few times. This sequence joins TRBV20-1 and TRBJ2-3; D unresolved. V was trimmed by 1 base and J by 0 bases, leaving 14 bases between them. Germline V gives CDR1 DFQATT, CDR2 SNEGSKA (reference sequence). This CDR3 region has 16 residues. CDR3 sequence: CSARGSLLSSTDTQYF. In nucleotides, the CDR3 is TGCAGTGCTAGAGGTAGTCTTCTCTCTAGCACAGATACGCAGTATTTT.

This clonotype was seen only a few times. This chain joins TRBV7-9 and TRBJ2-1; possible D gene TRBD2, 6 bases. V was pared by 6 bases and J by 12 bases, with 18 bases between. CDR1 SEHNR and CDR2 FQNEAQ come from the germline V gene (reference sequence). The CDR3 is 13 residues long. CDR3 in amino acids: CASSFGGGIGQFF. The DNA for the CDR3 is TGTGCCAGCAGTTTCGGAGGCGGGATAGGGCAGTTCTTC.

This chain connects TRBV29-1 to TRBJ2-5; tentatively, D is TRBD1 (5 bases). The CDR3 extends over 13 amino acids. Trimming removed 6 bases at V and 5 bases at J, with 16 bases between. Germline CDR1 and CDR2: SQVTM and ANQGSEA. The CDR3 reads CSVSTDPRETQYF. CDR3 nucleotides: TGCAGCGTATCGACAGACCCTCGGGAGACCCAGTACTTC. The whole variable domain, filled in from reference TRBV29-1 and TRBJ2-5, reads SAVISQKPSRDICQRGTSLTIQCQVDSQVTMMFWYRQQPGQSLTLIATANQGSEATYESGFVIDKFPISRPNLTFSTLTVSNMSPEDSSIYLCSVSTDPRETQYFGPGTRLLVL.

This clonotype appeared a few times. The J gene is TRBJ2-7, the V gene TRBV24-1; 8 bases align to TRBD2. The length of the CDR3 is 14 residues. Unmatched junction bases numbered 4, after V lost 4 bases and J lost 3 bases. CDR1 is KGHDR and CDR2 is SFDVKD in the germline V gene. CDR3 in amino acids: CATSDRTSFYEQYF. The CDR3 nucleotides are TGTGCCACCAGTGACAGGACTAGCTTCTACGAGCAGTACTTC.

There are a few counts of this clonotype. The chain employs TRBV27 and TRBJ1-1; no reliable D call. Germline V gene data show CDR1 as MNHEY and CDR2 as SMNVEV (reference sequence). This CDR3 has 16 amino acids. V dropped 0 bases and J dropped 5 bases, with 16 bases sitting between them. The CDR3 sequence: CASSLSLLGPGTEAFF. CDR3 in DNA: TGTGCCAGCAGTTTATCTCTTTTAGGGCCGGGGACTGAAGCTTTCTTT.

This chain connects TRBV7-2 to TRBJ2-3; 12 nucleotides agree with TRBD2. This CDR3 region has 17 residues. V gave up 5 bases and J gave up 5 bases; unmatched junction bases: 11. Per the germline V gene, CDR1 is SGHTA and CDR2 is FQGNSA. The CDR3 bases are TGTGCCAGCAGCAAAAATCTAGCGGGGGGGCCACAAGATACGCAGTATTTT. Protein: CASSKNLAGGPQDTQYF.

The V and J genes are TRBV12-3 or TRBV12-4 and TRBJ1-1; tentatively, D is TRBD1 (5 bases). V dropped 1 base and J dropped 3 bases, with 9 bases sitting between them. This CDR3 region has 14 residues. The CDR3, as DNA: TGTGCCAGCAGTTTAGGCAGGGTTGACACTGAAGCTTTCTTT. This encodes CASSLGRVDTEAFF.

This clonotype occurred a few times. The V gene is TRBV12-3 or TRBV12-4, the J gene TRBJ1-1; D is ambiguous. This CDR3 contains 12 residues. V was cut by 9 bases and J by 4 bases, with 12 bases left in between. The CDR3 loop is CARPGVGTEAFF. CDR3 DNA: TGTGCCAGACCCGGCGTGGGCACTGAAGCTTTCTTT.

This chain joins TRBV7-9 and TRBJ2-3, with D possibly matching TRBD2 (7 bases). V gave up 5 bases and J gave up 4 bases, with 19 bases separating them. This CDR3 has 16 amino acids. The germline gives CDR1 SEHNR, CDR2 FQNEAQ (reference sequence). DNA of the CDR3: TGTGCCAGCAGCGATCCCGGGGGGCCGGCTCCAGATACGCAGTATTTT. Protein sequence: CASSDPGGPAPDTQYF.

The chain carries TRBV5-1 and TRBJ1-2, with 10 bases matching TRBD1. After removal of 3 bases from V and 3 bases from J, the junction contained 5 bases not matched to a gene. CDR3 length: 15 residues. Germline CDR1 reads SGHRS; CDR2 reads YFSETQ. CDR3 nucleotide sequence: TGCGCCAGCAGCTCGGGGACAGGGGCTGACTATGGCTACACCTTC. It specifies CASSSGTGADYGYTF.

This clonotype was recorded a few times. The gene calls are TRBV7-2 and TRBJ2-3; 7 bases map to TRBD2. Germline assignment: CDR1 SGHTA and CDR2 FQGNSA. Unmatched junction bases numbered 23, after V lost 2 bases and J lost 6 bases. The CDR3 extends over 20 amino acids. The CDR3, as DNA: TGTGCCAGCAGCTTATATCTGGGTGGAGGCGGGAGAAGTGGGAGCGATACGCAGTATTTT. Its translation: CASSLYLGGGGRSGSDTQYF.

This clonotype came up many times. This chain links TRBV20-1 with TRBJ2-7; 10 bases line up with TRBD2. The germline CDR1 and CDR2 sequences are DFQATT and SNEGSKA (reference sequence). The CDR3 runs to 16 residues. V was clipped by 6 bases and J by 2 bases; unmatched bases: 13. DNA of the CDR3: TGCAGTGCAATCGCGAGGGGGACTAGCGCAACCTACGAGCAGTACTTC. As protein: CSAIARGTSATYEQYF.

The DNA for the CDR3 is TGTGCCAGCAGCGGTTTAGGGAACACCATATATTTT. Its translation: CASSGLGNTIYF. This chain uses TRBV9 with TRBJ1-3; no clear D. CDR3 length equals 12 residues. CDR1 is SGDLS, CDR2 YYNGEE, per germline. Trimming took 3 bases from V and 7 from J, leaving 8 bases between them.

The J gene is TRBJ1-2, the V gene TRBV5-5, with 8 bases fitting TRBD1. This CDR3 is 15 amino acids long. With V trimmed by 2 bases and J by 1 base, 4 bases remained unmatched. Germline V gene lookup returns CDR1 SGHKS and CDR2 YYEKEE (reference sequence). DNA of the CDR3: TGTGCCAGCAGCTTCCCGGGACAGGTTAACTATGGCTACACCTTC. Its translation is CASSFPGQVNYGYTF.

The chain employs TRBV5-6 and TRBJ2-7; the match to TRBD2 covers 8 bases. The germline gives CDR1 SGHDT, CDR2 YYEEEE. The CDR3 runs to 16 residues. V trimming: 1 base; J trimming: 5 bases; junction bases outside the gene matches: 11. CDR3 loop: CASSLLERGPGNEQYF. As DNA, the CDR3 is TGTGCCAGCAGCTTGTTGGAGCGGGGGCCGGGGAACGAGCAGTACTTC.

Only a few counts were recorded for this clonotype. Written as DNA, the CDR3 is TGTGCCAGCAGCTTAACTCCAGAATCCCACGAGCAGTACTTC. Protein product: CASSLTPESHEQYF. V is TRBV7-9 and J is TRBJ2-7; D is ambiguous. V was shortened by 2 bases and J by 5 bases, with 13 bases between the two germline ends. This CDR3 has 14 residues. CDR1 is SEHNR and CDR2 is FQNEAQ in the germline V gene (reference sequence).

This clonotype has a count of ten or more. This rearrangement joins TRBV5-1 to TRBJ1-1; tentative D call: TRBD1 (5 bases). Germline-derived CDR1 and CDR2 are SGHRS and YFSETQ. Between the trimmed V and J ends, which lost 0 bases and 6 bases, there was a span of 12 bases. The CDR3 covers 14 residues. The CDR3 here is CASSLGDWSPEAFF. The CDR3 DNA sequence: TGCGCCAGCAGCTTGGGGGACTGGTCCCCTGAAGCTTTCTTT.

This clonotype occurred a few times. This chain connects TRBV4-1 to TRBJ2-1; the D is unclear. The germline CDR1 and CDR2 sequences are MGHRA and YSYEKL. V gave up 4 bases and J gave up 6 bases, with 19 bases separating them. The CDR3 has 16 residues. The CDR3, as DNA: TGCGCCAGCAGCCGGCAGGCTAGATCGAATTTCAATGAGCAGTTCTTC. Translated, it gives CASSRQARSNFNEQFF.

The CDR3 bases are TGCGCCAGCAATAGACAGGGCGACGGCGAGCAGTACTTC. It codes for CASNRQGDGEQYF. The gene calls are TRBV5-1 and TRBJ2-7, with 7 bases identical to TRBD1. Germline V CDR1 and CDR2: SGHRS, YFSETQ. V was pared by 6 bases and J by 6 bases, with 9 bases of the junction left unmatched. The CDR3 has 13 residues.

The V call is TRBV27, the J call TRBJ2-7; 8 positions match TRBD2. This CDR3 spans 14 amino acids. The J segment lost 3 bases and the V segment lost 6 bases, leaving 7 bases of the junction unmatched. The germline V gene encodes CDR1 MNHEY and CDR2 SMNVEV (reference sequence). CDR3 sequence reads: CASRTLAGHYEQYF. The DNA for the CDR3 is TGTGCCAGCAGGACCCTAGCGGGCCACTACGAGCAGTACTTC.

This clonotype was observed a few times. This chain joins TRBV21-1 and TRBJ2-7; TRBD1 reflects the table's D call only, with no check against the DNA. TRBV21-1 is a listed pseudogene. The CDR3 covers 15 residues. The CDR3 DNA reads TGTGCCAGCAGCTTAAACAGGGGCAACTCCTACGAGCAGTACTTC. Translated, it gives CASSLNRGNSYEQYF.

CDR3 nucleotide sequence: TGCGCCAGCAGCTCACCCGGGACAGGGGATGACACCGGGGAGCTGTTTTTT. Translated: CASSSPGTGDDTGELFF. The chain couples TRBV4-1 to TRBJ2-2; TRBD1 matches 10 bases. The V gene's germline CDR1 is MGHRA and CDR2 YSYEKL. The CDR3 contains 17 residues. The J segment lost 3 bases and the V segment lost 5 bases, leaving 9 bases of the junction unmatched.

CDR3 sequence reads: CASSSYLGDEQFF. In DNA, the CDR3 is TGTGCCAGCAGCTCTTACCTCGGAGATGAGCAGTTCTTC. The chain combines TRBV7-9 with TRBJ2-1, with no clear D. Germline CDR1 SEHNR, CDR2 FQNEAQ (reference sequence). Trimming removed 4 bases at V and 8 bases at J, with 12 bases between. The CDR3 runs to 13 residues.

Only a few counts were recorded for this clonotype. The chain uses TRBV4-1 and TRBJ2-7; 7 bases map to TRBD2. This CDR3 is 15 amino acids long. The germline CDR1 and CDR2 sequences are MGHRA and YSYEKL. V shed 4 bases, J shed 4 bases, and the junction held 10 bases outside the gene matches. CDR3 coding DNA: TGCGCCAGCAGCCCACCGGGACTATCCTCGTACGAGCAGTACTTC. Translation: CASSPPGLSSYEQYF.

The chain uses TRBV12-3 or TRBV12-4 and TRBJ2-1, with TRBD2 as a possible D gene (6 bases). Trimming took 3 bases from V and 4 from J, leaving 10 bases between them. There are 14 residues in the CDR3. The CDR3 region has the DNA TGTGCCAGCAGTTTCTCCGGGAGTTACAATGAGCAGTTCTTC. It is translated as CASSFSGSYNEQFF.